The 20 T cell receptor beta chains listed next were all sequenced from one sample in a study of cytomegalovirus exposure and HLA in healthy donors. Libraries were prepared by immunoSEQ multiplex PCR; TCRdb keeps only in-frame clonotypes and omits some of them. Seen here are 55,000 to 70,000 clones, around 94% observed once, and the top ten hold under 3%. Sequences were obtained from PBMCs. The receptor source for this set is a man younger than 30 in good health and CMV-seronegative.

V is TRBV19 and J is TRBJ1-2; 10 positions agree with TRBD1. In germline, CDR1 is LNHDA, CDR2 SQIVND (reference sequence). CDR3 length: 17 amino acids. J gave up 2 bases and V 4 bases, and 10 bases lay outside the gene matches. The CDR3, as DNA: TGTGCCAGTAGTAGGCCGCCGGGACAGGGGAGAAACTATGGCTACACCTTC. Protein sequence: CASSRPPGQGRNYGYTF.

This chain links TRBV19 with TRBJ1-2; D is unclear. From germline, CDR1 is LNHDA and CDR2 SQIVND (reference sequence). The CDR3 covers 13 residues. V shed 5 bases and J shed 4 bases, with 11 bases lying between them. The CDR3 nucleotides are TGTGCCAGTAGTCTTGGTGGCAGCTATGGCTACACCTTC. Translating it yields CASSLGGSYGYTF.

The chain uses TRBV10-3 and TRBJ2-3; D gene unclear. Looked up from germline, CDR1 is ENHRY and CDR2 is SYGVKD. V was cut by 4 bases and J by 3 bases, with 11 bases left in between. The CDR3 is made up of 14 amino acids. The CDR3 DNA follows: TGTGCCATCAGTGGAGGCGGTGCTACAGATACGCAGTATTTT. Protein sequence: CAISGGGATDTQYF.

The chain couples TRBV15 to TRBJ2-3; D gene unclear. Germline loops: CDR1 LNHNV, CDR2 YYDKDF (reference sequence). The CDR3 is 14 amino acids. The ends were cut back, 0 bases at V and 6 bases at J, with 10 bases in the middle. The DNA for the CDR3 is TGTGCCACCAGCAGAGATACGGTAACTGATACGCAGTATTTT. Translation: CATSRDTVTDTQYF.

The chain uses TRBV19 and TRBJ1-1; maybe TRBD1 (5 bases). Trimming removed 9 bases at V and 6 bases at J, with 20 bases between. CDR3 length equals 14 residues. Germline V CDR1 and CDR2: LNHDA, SQIVND (reference sequence). This chain's CDR3 is CASTGDSTPPEAFF. The CDR3 DNA sequence: TGTGCCAGCACTGGCGACAGCACCCCTCCTGAAGCTTTCTTT.

This chain uses TRBV5-1 with TRBJ2-6; D may be TRBD2 (5 bases). The V end was cut by 4 bases, the J end by 1 base, with 18 bases between. The CDR3 length is 18 residues. Germline-derived CDR1 and CDR2 are SGHRS and YFSETQ. CDR3 amino acids: CASSPALGRGSGANVLTF. CDR3 nucleotide sequence: TGCGCCAGCAGCCCTGCTCTAGGGAGAGGATCTGGGGCCAACGTCCTGACTTTC.

The chain has TRBV27 and TRBJ2-1; 9 bases fit TRBD1. This CDR3 contains 15 residues. Germline loops: CDR1 MNHEY, CDR2 SMNVEV (reference sequence). With V trimmed by 3 bases and J by 3 bases, 3 bases remained unmatched. This chain's CDR3 is CASSLGQGLYNEQFF. The CDR3 DNA sequence: TGTGCCAGCAGTTTGGGACAGGGACTCTACAATGAGCAGTTCTTC.

The CDR3 spells CASSQDSSPVGEQFF. The CDR3 region has the DNA TGCGCCAGCAGCCAAGACTCTAGCCCTGTGGGTGAGCAGTTCTTC. The chain joins TRBV4-3 to TRBJ2-1; the D gene is possibly TRBD2 (5 bases). CDR1 is LGHNA and CDR2 is YSLEER in the germline V gene. V lost 0 bases to trimming and J lost 9 bases, with 15 bases between them. CDR3 length equals 15 residues.

This clone was seen only once. The chain carries TRBV11-2 and TRBJ2-7, with TRBD1 as a possible D gene (6 bases). V lost 0 bases and J lost 3, with 15 bases in between. Germline values: CDR1 SGHAT, CDR2 FQNNGV. The CDR3 loop spans 16 amino acids. CDR3 nucleotides: TGTGCCAGCAGCTTAGATGGGGCAGGGGAGTTCTACGAGCAGTACTTC. It encodes CASSLDGAGEFYEQYF.

The chain has TRBV5-6 and TRBJ2-2, with 10 bases fitting TRBD1. The CDR3 is 18 amino acids. V was pared by 3 bases and J by 6 bases, with 14 bases of the junction left unmatched. Germline assignment: CDR1 SGHDT and CDR2 YYEEEE. CDR3 nucleotides: TGTGCCAGCAGCTATTGGACAGGGGGAAATATTGTGCCCGGGGAGCTGTTTTTT. This sequence encodes CASSYWTGGNIVPGELFF.

V and J are TRBV19 and TRBJ1-5; possible D gene TRBD1, 5 bases. The length of the CDR3 is 18 residues. V lost 11 bases, J lost 0 bases, and 26 bases lay in between. From germline, CDR1 is LNHDA and CDR2 SQIVND (reference sequence). CDR3 sequence reads: CAVGVGGAWGVSNQPQHF. For the CDR3, the DNA is TGTGCCGTGGGCGTGGGCGGTGCATGGGGGGTTAGCAATCAGCCCCAGCATTTT.

The V gene is TRBV2, the J gene TRBJ2-4, with 9 positions matching TRBD2. V trimming: 5 bases; J trimming: 6 bases; junction bases outside the gene matches: 5. The V gene's germline CDR1 is SNHLY and CDR2 FYNNEI. The CDR3 totals 14 residues. The CDR3: CASSQLAGTNIQYF. The DNA of the CDR3 is TGTGCCAGCAGTCAGCTAGCGGGAACAAACATTCAGTACTTC.

The V and J genes are TRBV29-1 and TRBJ1-1; weak D call: TRBD1 (5 bases). Looked up from germline, CDR1 is SQVTM and CDR2 is ANQGSEA. This CDR3 region has 10 residues. V lost 4 bases to trimming and J lost 7 bases, with 7 bases between them. CDR3 in amino acids: CSVATDEAFF. The CDR3 region has the DNA TGCAGCGTTGCGACAGATGAAGCTTTCTTT.

This chain joins TRBV19 and TRBJ1-2, with 7 bases lining up with TRBD1. The CDR3 has 14 amino acids. V shed 4 bases and J 6 bases; nucleotides not matched to a gene: 8. In germline, CDR1 is LNHDA, CDR2 SQIVND (reference sequence). CDR3 sequence: CASSRGQLVHGYTF. CDR3 DNA sequence: TGTGCCAGTAGTAGGGGACAGTTGGTGCATGGCTACACCTTC.

This CDR3 reads CASSLVRGNTEAFF. CDR3 nucleotide sequence: TGTGCCAGCAGCTTAGTGCGGGGGAACACTGAAGCTTTCTTT. The chain combines TRBV11-2 with TRBJ1-1; D unclear. Trimming left V 1 base short and J 1 base short, with 7 bases between. CDR3 size: 14 residues. CDR1 and CDR2 from the germline V gene are SGHAT and FQNNGV.

This clone was observed a single time. The rearrangement links TRBV19 to TRBJ2-2; D is perhaps TRBD2 (6 bases). The germline gives CDR1 LNHDA, CDR2 SQIVND (reference sequence). This CDR3 is built from 15 residues. Trimming took 3 bases from V and 5 from J, leaving 13 bases between them. CDR3: CASSMWREGTGELFF. CDR3 nucleotides: TGTGCCAGTAGTATGTGGCGGGAAGGTACCGGGGAGCTGTTTTTT. The whole variable domain, remainder taken from reference TRBV19 and TRBJ2-2, is DGGITQSPKYLFRKEGQNVTLSCEQNLNHDAMYWYRQDPGQGLRLIYYSQIVNDFQKGDIAEGYSVSREKKESFPLTVTSAQKNPTAFYLCASSMWREGTGELFFGEGSRLTVL.

J is TRBJ2-1 and V is TRBV7-9, with 8 bases that match TRBD2. CDR3 length: 15 amino acids. The germline V gene encodes CDR1 SEHNR and CDR2 FQNEAQ (reference sequence). V trimming: 7 bases; J trimming: 5 bases; junction bases outside the gene matches: 10. This CDR3 is CASTPSVAGNNEQFF. The CDR3 DNA sequence: TGTGCCAGCACTCCTTCGGTAGCGGGAAACAATGAGCAGTTCTTC.

This chain joins TRBV2 and TRBJ2-7, with 7 bases matching TRBD2. The V gene's germline CDR1 is SNHLY and CDR2 FYNNEI. This CDR3 is built from 15 residues. V lost 6 bases and J lost 1; bases outside the gene matches: 9. The DNA for the CDR3 is TGTGCCAGCAGCTGGATGGCGGGAGCGTCCTACGAGCAGTACTTC. Amino acid sequence: CASSWMAGASYEQYF.

The V call is TRBV6-5, the J call TRBJ2-4, with D perhaps TRBD1 (6 bases). The CDR3 spans 12 residues. Germline CDR1 MNHEY, CDR2 SVGAGI. V was cut by 8 bases and J by 8 bases, with 13 bases left in between. CDR3 in DNA: TGTGCCAGCTCGAACAGGGAAGACATTCAGTACTTC. Its protein is CASSNREDIQYF.

The chain combines TRBV11-3 with TRBJ1-1; 10 bases are shared with TRBD1. This CDR3 region has 14 residues. Germline V gives CDR1 SGHNT, CDR2 YENEEA. V lost 3 bases and J lost 11; bases outside the gene matches: 9. The CDR3 bases are TGTGCCAGCAGCTTGACAGGGGGCACCCGGGAGGCTTTCTTT. This translates into CASSLTGGTREAFF.